These 30 T cell receptor beta chains were all obtained from the same sample, sequenced in a study of early T cells in non-severe SARS-CoV-2 infection. TCRdb ran MiXCR on the 5' RACE reads and lists one entry per CDR3 protein. The data contain about 97,000 distinct CDR3 sequences, around 10% of them singletons. The sequences come from whole blood, collected at baseline. These receptor sequences come from an adult who was a healthcare worker with PCR-confirmed SARS-CoV-2 infection or an uninfected control (not recorded which).

This clonotype was detected a few times. The chain couples TRBV2 to TRBJ1-2; 10 bases map to TRBD1. Germline loops: CDR1 SNHLY, CDR2 FYNNEI. The trim removed 4 bases at V and 5 bases at J, leaving 10 bases unmatched. The length of the CDR3 is 16 residues. The CDR3 sequence: CASSGWGQGRKYGYTF. The CDR3 DNA reads TGTGCCAGCAGTGGGTGGGGACAGGGGAGAAAGTATGGCTACACCTTC.

This clonotype was seen only a few times. The chain carries TRBV5-1 and TRBJ2-3; 7 bases are shared with TRBD1. Per the germline V gene, CDR1 is SGHRS and CDR2 is YFSETQ. The trim removed 3 bases at V and 1 base at J, leaving 8 bases unmatched. The CDR3 is 16 amino acids. DNA for the CDR3: TGCGCCAGCAGCTCAGGCCGGGACAGCGGCACAGATACGCAGTATTTT. Its protein product is CASSSGRDSGTDTQYF.

The genes are TRBV7-2 and TRBJ2-5; 7 bases agree with TRBD1. V was clipped by 6 bases and J by 2 bases; unmatched bases: 6. Germline CDR1 SGHTA, CDR2 FQGNSA. The CDR3 consists of 14 residues. CDR3 DNA: TGTGCCAGCAGTAAAGGGGGACAGCAAGAGACCCAGTACTTC. Protein sequence: CASSKGGQQETQYF.

This chain uses TRBV24-1 with TRBJ2-1; no firm D call. This CDR3 has 13 residues. The germline V gene has CDR1 KGHDR and CDR2 SFDVKD. The germline V and J ends were trimmed by 5 bases and 4 bases, with 8 bases remaining between them. The CDR3 sequence: CATSGRPYNEQFF. The DNA of the CDR3 is TGTGCCACCAGTGGCAGGCCTTACAATGAGCAGTTCTTC.

The J gene is TRBJ2-7, the V gene TRBV6-2 or TRBV6-3, with TRBD2 matching over 12 bases. V gave up 6 bases and J gave up 3 bases; unmatched junction bases: 6. The CDR3 runs 15 residues. In germline, CDR1 is MNHEY, CDR2 SVGEGT. This CDR3 reads CASRETSGSSYEQYF. CDR3 coding DNA: TGTGCCAGCAGAGAGACTAGCGGGAGTAGCTACGAGCAGTACTTC.

The V and J genes are TRBV2 and TRBJ2-7; D gene ambiguous. Trimming left V 5 bases short and J 6 bases short, with 8 bases between. CDR1 is SNHLY, CDR2 FYNNEI, per germline. The CDR3 has 11 amino acids. This CDR3 reads CASSPHVEQYF. In DNA form, the CDR3 reads TGTGCCAGCAGTCCTCACGTCGAGCAGTACTTC.

This chain connects TRBV12-3 or TRBV12-4 to TRBJ2-7; perhaps TRBD2 as D (5 bases). The CDR3 has 15 amino acids. Trimming cost V 3 bases and J 3 bases, with 15 bases left between them. Here the CDR3 reads CASSFSLGEGYEQYF. The CDR3 DNA reads TGTGCCAGCAGTTTTTCCCTGGGAGAAGGCTACGAGCAGTACTTC.

The chain recombines TRBV3-1 with TRBJ1-1; weak D call: TRBD1 (6 bases). This CDR3 region has 12 residues. Trimming cost V 5 bases and J 9 bases, with 13 bases left between them. The V gene's germline CDR1 is LGHDT and CDR2 YNNKEL (reference sequence). CDR3: CASSRDTSQAFF. CDR3 nucleotides: TGTGCCAGCAGCAGGGACACTTCTCAAGCTTTCTTT.

This chain links TRBV12-3 or TRBV12-4 with TRBJ2-1, with 7 bases fitting TRBD2. Trimming took 3 bases from V and 6 from J; bases not matched to a gene: 14. The CDR3 sequence is 17 residues long. The CDR3 sequence is CASSLRKMGLMLNEQFF. As DNA, the CDR3 is TGTGCCAGCAGTTTGAGAAAAATGGGACTAATGCTCAATGAGCAGTTCTTC.

This clonotype was picked up many times. The chain links TRBV7-6 to TRBJ2-2; weak D call: TRBD2 (5 bases). There are 15 residues in the CDR3. CDR1 is SGHVS and CDR2 is FNYEAQ in the germline V gene. With 6 bases removed from V and 5 bases from J, the gap between germline ends came to 16 bases. The CDR3 spells CASSPRPRGTGELFF. The CDR3, as DNA: TGTGCCAGCAGTCCGAGGCCTCGGGGAACCGGGGAGCTGTTTTTT.

At least ten counts were recorded for this clonotype. The rearrangement links TRBV24-1 to TRBJ1-1; TRBD1 might be the D (6 bases). V was clipped by 8 bases and J by 4 bases, with 13 bases between them. Germline assignment: CDR1 KGHDR and CDR2 SFDVKD. The CDR3 extends over 13 amino acids. The CDR3 coding sequence is TGTGCCACCAAGGGGGGGTCAGGCACTGAAGCTTTCTTT. It encodes CATKGGSGTEAFF.

The V and J genes are TRBV27 and TRBJ2-5, with TRBD2 matching 8 bases. CDR3 length: 13 amino acids. The ends lost 6 bases at V and 2 bases at J; junction bases unmatched: 2. Germline CDR1 and CDR2: MNHEY and SMNVEV (reference sequence). CDR3 loop: CASRRLAQETQYF. The CDR3 coding sequence is TGTGCCAGCAGGAGACTAGCGCAAGAGACCCAGTACTTC.

Here the CDR3 reads CASRNILAGTYEQYF. DNA for the CDR3: TGTGCCAGCAGGAACATACTAGCGGGAACCTACGAGCAGTACTTC. The V gene is TRBV2, the J gene TRBJ2-7, with 10 bases matching TRBD2. V shed 6 bases, J shed 2 bases, and the junction held 7 bases outside the gene matches. CDR3 length equals 15 residues. In germline, CDR1 is SNHLY, CDR2 FYNNEI.

The chain is built from TRBV9 and TRBJ2-7; D is unresolved. The CDR3 covers 14 residues. The germline gives CDR1 SGDLS, CDR2 YYNGEE. Trimming took off 3 bases at V and 0 bases at J, with 10 bases between the two ends. The CDR3 coding sequence is TGTGCCAGCAGCGCTCGACGGAGCTCCTACGAGCAGTACTTC. This codes for CASSARRSSYEQYF.

This clonotype was seen repeatedly, ten times or more. The J gene is TRBJ2-1, the V gene TRBV20-1, with a weak D call TRBD2 (7 bases). The CDR3 length is 14 residues. The germline V gene has CDR1 DFQATT and CDR2 SNEGSKA (reference sequence). V shed 3 bases and J shed 8 bases, with 17 bases lying between them. CDR3 residues: CSARWGGQYDEQFF. For the CDR3, the DNA is TGCAGTGCTAGGTGGGGGGGCCAATACGATGAGCAGTTCTTC.

This clonotype was detected only a few times. J is TRBJ2-2 and V is TRBV5-6, with 8 bases fitting TRBD1. Germline V gene sequence: CDR1 SGHDT, CDR2 YYEEEE. The CDR3 length is 17 residues. Trimming removed 0 bases from V and 4 bases from J; junction bases left unmatched: 8. CDR3 nucleotide sequence: TGTGCCAGCAGCTTGGCCGGCCAGGGGGCGCCCACCGGGGAGCTGTTTTTT. Encoded protein: CASSLAGQGAPTGELFF.

V and J are TRBV13 and TRBJ1-6; D is possibly TRBD1 (5 bases). The V gene's germline CDR1 is PRHDT and CDR2 FYEKMQ (reference sequence). The V end was cut by 6 bases, the J end by 6 bases, with 12 bases between. The CDR3 length is 14 residues. The CDR3 DNA sequence: TGTGCCAGCAGAACCGGGACGGGTAATTCACCCCTCCACTTT. Protein sequence: CASRTGTGNSPLHF.

This clonotype was seen a single time. The rearrangement uses TRBV4-3 and TRBJ2-7, with 8 nucleotides matching TRBD2. Germline loops: CDR1 LGHNA, CDR2 YSLEER. The CDR3 contains 15 residues. The junction had 7 bases not matched to a gene; V was cut back by 0 bases and J by 6 bases. DNA of the CDR3: TGCGCCAGCAGCCAAGAGCCCAGCGGGAGACGCGAGCAGTACTTC. Translating gives CASSQEPSGRREQYF.

The J gene is TRBJ2-3, the V gene TRBV11-2; 7 bases are a match to TRBD1. The ends lost 7 bases at V and 2 bases at J; junction bases unmatched: 9. The CDR3 extends over 15 amino acids. Per germline, CDR1 SGHAT and CDR2 FQNNGV. CDR3 sequence: CASTTSGGNTDTQYF. The CDR3 region has the DNA TGTGCCAGCACCACATCAGGGGGAAACACAGATACGCAGTATTTT.

This clonotype was observed at least ten times. This sequence joins TRBV4-3 and TRBJ2-2; D is unresolved. V was cut by 0 bases and J by 5 bases, with 13 bases left in between. This CDR3 is 16 amino acids long. Germline CDR1 LGHNA, CDR2 YSLEER. Written as DNA, the CDR3 is TGCGCCAGCAGCCAAGATTGGCGGAGCAGGACCGGGGAGCTGTTTTTT. It codes for CASSQDWRSRTGELFF.

The chain carries TRBV12-3 or TRBV12-4 and TRBJ2-3; maybe TRBD2 (6 bases). V dropped 4 bases and J dropped 4 bases, with 15 bases sitting between them. The CDR3 has 15 residues. The CDR3 loop reads CASSSTWGEADTQYF. The CDR3 DNA sequence: TGTGCCAGCAGTTCTACGTGGGGGGAGGCAGATACGCAGTATTTT.

This clonotype was counted ten times or more. In nucleotides, the CDR3 is TGTGCCAGTAGTACTTCATCCAGGGAGCCCCAGCATTTT. Translating it yields CASSTSSREPQHF. This chain links TRBV19 with TRBJ1-5; the D gene is possibly TRBD1 (5 bases). This CDR3 is built from 13 residues. Germline CDR1 and CDR2: LNHDA and SQIVND (reference sequence). V lost 4 bases, J lost 8 bases, and 12 bases lay in between.

The J gene is TRBJ2-3, the V gene TRBV7-9, with D unresolved. Germline V lookup: CDR1 SEHNR, CDR2 FQNEAQ (reference sequence). The CDR3 sequence is 12 residues long. Trimming stripped 5 bases from V and 15 bases from J, with 18 bases between. CDR3 DNA sequence: TGTGCCAGCAGCAGAGATCCCCACAGTCGTTATTTT. Translated, it gives CASSRDPHSRYF.

This clonotype showed up just a few times. V gene TRBV7-9 combines with J gene TRBJ2-5; D not certain. CDR1 SEHNR and CDR2 FQNEAQ come from the germline V gene (reference sequence). V was shortened by 11 bases and J by 4 bases, with 11 bases between the two germline ends. This CDR3 has 11 amino acids. The CDR3 region is CAEAWGETQYF. For the CDR3, the DNA is TGTGCCGAAGCCTGGGGAGAGACCCAGTACTTC.

This clonotype was recorded at least ten times. The chain joins TRBV20-1 to TRBJ2-7; 9 bases align to TRBD2. The CDR3 runs to 19 residues. Trimming removed 2 bases from V and 5 bases from J; junction bases left unmatched: 22. The germline CDR1 and CDR2 sequences are DFQATT and SNEGSKA (reference sequence). The CDR3, as DNA: TGCAGTGCTAGATCTCCCCCCGGGATAGCGGGAGTTTATCCCCACGAGCAGTACTTC. Translated, it gives CSARSPPGIAGVYPHEQYF.

The chain couples TRBV6-6 to TRBJ2-1, with D unresolved. The CDR3 extends over 15 amino acids. Germline CDR1 reads MNHNY; CDR2 reads SVGAGI (reference sequence). Trimming pared 2 bases from V and 2 bases from J, leaving 10 bases between. CDR3 nucleotides: TGTGCCAGCAGTTACGCAGGCACCACCTACAATGAGCAGTTCTTC. Encoded protein: CASSYAGTTYNEQFF.

This clonotype was seen a handful of times. The rearrangement joins TRBV7-2 to TRBJ2-1; no clear D gene. The CDR3 contains 14 residues. The germline CDR1 and CDR2 sequences are SGHTA and FQGNSA. V was pared by 1 base and J by 2 bases, with 6 bases between. The CDR3 bases are TGTGCCAGCAGCTTAGAGGCAACCTACAATGAGCAGTTCTTC. Protein sequence: CASSLEATYNEQFF.

This chain links TRBV20-1 with TRBJ2-7; TRBD2 is a possible D gene (5 bases). V was cut by 6 bases and J by 3 bases, with 15 bases left in between. There are 13 residues in the CDR3. Germline lookup yields CDR1 DFQATT and CDR2 SNEGSKA (reference sequence). CDR3 coding DNA: TGCAGTGCCGCCGGGATTACGAGCTACGAGCAGTACTTC. It yields the protein CSAAGITSYEQYF.

V and J are TRBV20-1 and TRBJ2-1; possible D gene TRBD2, 6 bases. The V gene lost 0 bases and the J gene lost 7 bases, with 10 bases spanning the gap. Germline V gives CDR1 DFQATT, CDR2 SNEGSKA (reference sequence). The CDR3 runs 13 residues. The CDR3 sequence is CSARDRTINEQFF. For the CDR3, the DNA is TGCAGTGCTAGAGATAGGACTATTAATGAGCAGTTCTTC.

This clonotype was found many times. V is TRBV7-2 and J is TRBJ2-3, with no clear D. Looked up from germline, CDR1 is SGHTA and CDR2 is FQGNSA. CDR3 length: 14 residues. Trimming took 3 bases from V and 5 from J, leaving 12 bases between them. CDR3 region: CASSFRSMVDTQYF. The CDR3 nucleotides are TGTGCCAGCAGCTTCCGGAGCATGGTAGATACGCAGTATTTT.